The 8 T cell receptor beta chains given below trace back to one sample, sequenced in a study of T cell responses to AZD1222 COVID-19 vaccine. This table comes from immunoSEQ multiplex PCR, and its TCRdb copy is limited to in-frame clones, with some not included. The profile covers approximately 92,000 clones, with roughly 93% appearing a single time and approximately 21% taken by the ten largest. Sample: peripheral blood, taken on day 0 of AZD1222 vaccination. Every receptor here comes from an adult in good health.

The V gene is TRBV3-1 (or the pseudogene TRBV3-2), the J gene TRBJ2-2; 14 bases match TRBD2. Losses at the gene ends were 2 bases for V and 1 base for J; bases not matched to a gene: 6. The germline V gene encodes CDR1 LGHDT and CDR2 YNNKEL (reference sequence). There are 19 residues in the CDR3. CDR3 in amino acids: CASSQLGLAGGLNTGELFF. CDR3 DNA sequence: TGTGCCAGCAGCCAACTTGGACTAGCGGGGGGATTGAACACCGGGGAGCTGTTTTTT.

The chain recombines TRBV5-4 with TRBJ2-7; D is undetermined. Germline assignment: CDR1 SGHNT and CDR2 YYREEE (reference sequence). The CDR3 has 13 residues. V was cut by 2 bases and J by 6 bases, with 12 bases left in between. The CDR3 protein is CASSLDSPGEQYF. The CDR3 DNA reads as TGTGCCAGCAGCTTAGACTCGCCTGGCGAGCAGTACTTC.

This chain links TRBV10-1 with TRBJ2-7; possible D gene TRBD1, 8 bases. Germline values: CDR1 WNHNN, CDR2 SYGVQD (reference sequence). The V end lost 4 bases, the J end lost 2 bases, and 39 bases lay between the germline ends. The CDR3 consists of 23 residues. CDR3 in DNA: TGCGCCAGCAGTGCTCACAGGGGGGGGCAACCGTCCGGACAACAAACTGGGGCCTACGAGCAGTACTTC. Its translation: CASSAHRGGQPSGQQTGAYEQYF.

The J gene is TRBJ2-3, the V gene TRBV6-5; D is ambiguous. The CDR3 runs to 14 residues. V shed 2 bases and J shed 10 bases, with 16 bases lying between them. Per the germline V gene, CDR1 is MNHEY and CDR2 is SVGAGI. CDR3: CASSYQVGPLPQYF. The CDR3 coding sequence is TGTGCCAGCAGTTACCAGGTCGGGCCCCTCCCGCAGTATTTT.

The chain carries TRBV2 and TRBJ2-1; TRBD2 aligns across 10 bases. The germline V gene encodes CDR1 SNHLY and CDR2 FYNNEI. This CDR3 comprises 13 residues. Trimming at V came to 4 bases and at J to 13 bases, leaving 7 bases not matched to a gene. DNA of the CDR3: TGTGCCAGCAGTGCGGAGCGGGGGGGCGACCAGTTCTTC. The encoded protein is CASSAERGGDQFF. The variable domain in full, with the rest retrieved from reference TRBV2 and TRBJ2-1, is EPEVTQTPSHQVTQMGQEVILRCVPISNHLYFYWYRQILGQKVEFLVSFYNNEISEKSEIFDDQFSVERPDGSNFTLKIRSTKLEDSAMYFCASSAERGGDQFFGPGTRLTVL.

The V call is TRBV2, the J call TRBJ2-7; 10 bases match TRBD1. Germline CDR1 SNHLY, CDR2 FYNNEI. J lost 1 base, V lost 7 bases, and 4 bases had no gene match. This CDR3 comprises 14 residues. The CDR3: CASTWDRGSYEQYF. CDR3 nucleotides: TGTGCCAGCACGTGGGACAGGGGTTCCTACGAGCAGTACTTC.

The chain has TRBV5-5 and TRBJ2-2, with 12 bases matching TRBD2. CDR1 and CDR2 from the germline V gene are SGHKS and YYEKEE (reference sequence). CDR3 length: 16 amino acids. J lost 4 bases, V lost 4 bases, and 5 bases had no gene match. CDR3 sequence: CASSPTSGGGTGELFF. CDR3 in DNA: TGTGCCAGCAGCCCGACTAGCGGGGGCGGCACCGGGGAGCTGTTTTTT. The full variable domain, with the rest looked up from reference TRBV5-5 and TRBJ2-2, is DAGVTQSPTHLIKTRGQQVTLRCSPISGHKSVSWYQQVLGQGPQFIFQYYEKEERGRGNFPDRFSARQFPNYSSELNVNALLLGDSALYLCASSPTSGGGTGELFFGEGSRLTVL.

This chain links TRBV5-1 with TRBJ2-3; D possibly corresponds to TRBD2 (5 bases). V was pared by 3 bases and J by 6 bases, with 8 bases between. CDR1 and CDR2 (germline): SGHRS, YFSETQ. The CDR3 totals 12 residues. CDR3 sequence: CASSSGKDTQYF. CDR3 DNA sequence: TGCGCCAGCAGCTCCGGGAAGGATACGCAGTATTTT.